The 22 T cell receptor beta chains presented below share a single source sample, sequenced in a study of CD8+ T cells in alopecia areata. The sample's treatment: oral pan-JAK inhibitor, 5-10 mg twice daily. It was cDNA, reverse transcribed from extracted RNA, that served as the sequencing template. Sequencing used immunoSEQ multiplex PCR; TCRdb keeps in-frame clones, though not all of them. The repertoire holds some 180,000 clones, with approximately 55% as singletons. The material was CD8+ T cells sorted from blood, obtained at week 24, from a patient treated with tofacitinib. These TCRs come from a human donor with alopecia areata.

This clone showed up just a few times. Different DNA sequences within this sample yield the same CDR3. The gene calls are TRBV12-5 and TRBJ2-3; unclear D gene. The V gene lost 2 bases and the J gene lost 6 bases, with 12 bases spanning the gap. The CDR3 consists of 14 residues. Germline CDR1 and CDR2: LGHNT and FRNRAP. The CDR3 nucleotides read TGTGCTAGTGGTTTGCCACATGGAGCTGATACGCAGTATTTT. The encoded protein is CASGLPHGADTQYF.

The CDR3 nucleotides read TGTGCCAGCAGTGAATCTTTCCGGCAGGACTCCTCTGGAAACACCATATATTTT. This gives the protein CASSESFRQDSSGNTIYF. The chain combines TRBV6-1 with TRBJ1-3; D uncertain. CDR1 is MNHNS, CDR2 SASEGT, per germline. CDR3 length: 18 residues. V dropped 2 bases and J dropped 0 bases, with 17 bases sitting between them.

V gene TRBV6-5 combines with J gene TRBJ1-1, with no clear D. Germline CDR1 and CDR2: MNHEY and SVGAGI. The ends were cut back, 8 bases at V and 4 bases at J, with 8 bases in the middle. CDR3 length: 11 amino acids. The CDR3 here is CASVVGTEAFF. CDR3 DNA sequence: TGTGCCAGCGTGGTTGGCACTGAAGCTTTCTTT.

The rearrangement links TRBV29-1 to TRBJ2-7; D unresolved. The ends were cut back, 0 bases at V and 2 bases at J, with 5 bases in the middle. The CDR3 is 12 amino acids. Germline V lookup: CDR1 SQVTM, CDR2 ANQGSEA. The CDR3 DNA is TGCAGCGTTGAAGATCCAACCTACGAGCAGTACTTC. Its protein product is CSVEDPTYEQYF.

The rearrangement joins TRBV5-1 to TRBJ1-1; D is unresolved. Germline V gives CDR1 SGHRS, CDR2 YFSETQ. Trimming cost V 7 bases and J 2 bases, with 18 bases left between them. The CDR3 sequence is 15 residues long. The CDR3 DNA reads TGCGCCAGCCGGATGTGGGCGACGGACAACACTGAAGCTTTCTTT. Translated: CASRMWATDNTEAFF.

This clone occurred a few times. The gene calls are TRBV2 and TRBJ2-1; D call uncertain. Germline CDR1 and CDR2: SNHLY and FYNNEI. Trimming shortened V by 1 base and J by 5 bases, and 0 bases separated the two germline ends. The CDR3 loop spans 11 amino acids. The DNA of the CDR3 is TGTGCCAGCAGTGAAGACAATGAGCAGTTCTTC. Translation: CASSEDNEQFF.

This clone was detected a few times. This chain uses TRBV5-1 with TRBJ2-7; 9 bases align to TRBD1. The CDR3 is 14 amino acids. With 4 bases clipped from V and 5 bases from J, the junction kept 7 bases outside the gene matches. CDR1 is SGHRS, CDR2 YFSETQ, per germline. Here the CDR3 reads CASSPTGGHHEQYF. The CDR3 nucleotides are TGCGCCAGCAGCCCGACAGGGGGTCACCACGAGCAGTACTTC.

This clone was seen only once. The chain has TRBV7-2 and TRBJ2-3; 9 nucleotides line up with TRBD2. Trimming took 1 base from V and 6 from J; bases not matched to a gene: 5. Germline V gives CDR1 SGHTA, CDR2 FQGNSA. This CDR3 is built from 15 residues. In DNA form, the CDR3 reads TGTGCCAGCAGCTTAGGCGGGGGGGCCGGGGATACGCAGTATTTT. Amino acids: CASSLGGGAGDTQYF.

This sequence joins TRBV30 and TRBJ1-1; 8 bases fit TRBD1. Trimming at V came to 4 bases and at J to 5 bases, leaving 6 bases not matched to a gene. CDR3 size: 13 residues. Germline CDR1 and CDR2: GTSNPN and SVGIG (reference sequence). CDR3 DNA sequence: TGTGCCTGGACCACGACAGGGGAGACTGAAGCTTTCTTT. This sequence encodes CAWTTTGETEAFF.

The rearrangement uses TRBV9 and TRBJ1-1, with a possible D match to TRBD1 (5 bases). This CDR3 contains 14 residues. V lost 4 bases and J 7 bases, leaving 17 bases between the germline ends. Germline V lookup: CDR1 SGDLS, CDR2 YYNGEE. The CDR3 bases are TGTGCCAGCAGCCCGCAAGGAGGGGCTAGTGAAGCTTTCTTT. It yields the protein CASSPQGGASEAFF. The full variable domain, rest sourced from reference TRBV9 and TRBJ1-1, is DSGVTQTPKHLITATGQRVTLRCSPRSGDLSVYWYQQSLDQGLQFLIQYYNGEERAKGNILERFSAQQFPDLHSELNLSSLELGDSALYFCASSPQGGASEAFFGQGTRLTVV.

In DNA, the CDR3 is TGTGCCAGCAGCCAGGCGGGGGGGCCTAGCGAGCAGTACTTC. Residues: CASSQAGGPSEQYF. V gene TRBV7-6 combines with J gene TRBJ2-7, with 9 bases matching TRBD2. From germline, CDR1 is SGHVS and CDR2 FNYEAQ. Trimming cost V 5 bases and J 6 bases; bases outside gene matches: 8. The length of the CDR3 is 14 residues.

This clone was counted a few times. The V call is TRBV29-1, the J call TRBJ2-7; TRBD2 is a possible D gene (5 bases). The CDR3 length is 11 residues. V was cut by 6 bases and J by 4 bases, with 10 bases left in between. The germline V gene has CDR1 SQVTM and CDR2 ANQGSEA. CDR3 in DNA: TGCAGCGTCCAAGAGGGATACGAGCAGTACTTC. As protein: CSVQEGYEQYF.

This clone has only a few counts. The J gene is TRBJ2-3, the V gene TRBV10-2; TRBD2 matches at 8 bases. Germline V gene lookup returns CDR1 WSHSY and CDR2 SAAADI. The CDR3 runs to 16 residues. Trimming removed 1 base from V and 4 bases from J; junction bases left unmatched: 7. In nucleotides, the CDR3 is TGCGCCAGCAGTGAGTTCACGGGGGGGCCCGCAGATACGCAGTATTTT. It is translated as CASSEFTGGPADTQYF.

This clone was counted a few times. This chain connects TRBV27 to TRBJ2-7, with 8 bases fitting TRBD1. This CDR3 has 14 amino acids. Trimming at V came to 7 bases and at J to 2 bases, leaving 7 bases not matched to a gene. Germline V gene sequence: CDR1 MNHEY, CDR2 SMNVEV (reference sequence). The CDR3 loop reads CASMAQGEAYEQYF. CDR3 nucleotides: TGTGCCAGCATGGCACAGGGGGAAGCCTACGAGCAGTACTTC.

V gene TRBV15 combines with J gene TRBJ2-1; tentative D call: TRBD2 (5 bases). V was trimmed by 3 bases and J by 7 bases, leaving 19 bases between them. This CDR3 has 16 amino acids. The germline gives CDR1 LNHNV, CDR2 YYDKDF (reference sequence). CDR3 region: CATSRGSGKVGNEQFF. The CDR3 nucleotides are TGTGCCACCAGCAGGGGCTCGGGGAAGGTTGGGAATGAGCAGTTCTTC.

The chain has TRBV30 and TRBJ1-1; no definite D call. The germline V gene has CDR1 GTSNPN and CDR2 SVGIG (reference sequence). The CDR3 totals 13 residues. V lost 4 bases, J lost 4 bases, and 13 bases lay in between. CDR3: CAWTPEAATEAFF. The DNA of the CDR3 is TGTGCCTGGACCCCCGAGGCGGCCACTGAAGCTTTCTTT.

In nucleotides, the CDR3 is TGTGCCAGCAGCCTCTTTTTCCCCAGGGATTTGGGCAATCAGCCCCAGCATTTT. It yields the protein CASSLFFPRDLGNQPQHF. This chain joins TRBV5-6 and TRBJ1-5; D possibly corresponds to TRBD1 (5 bases). The CDR3 runs to 18 residues. CDR1 and CDR2 from the germline V gene are SGHDT and YYEEEE. With 4 bases removed from V and 2 bases from J, the gap between germline ends came to 22 bases.

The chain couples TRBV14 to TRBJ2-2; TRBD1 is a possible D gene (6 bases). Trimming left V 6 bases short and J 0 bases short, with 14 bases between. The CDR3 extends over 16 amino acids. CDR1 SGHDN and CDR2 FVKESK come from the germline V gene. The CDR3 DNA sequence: TGTGCCAGCAGGCTAACCGGGACAACGAACACCGGGGAGCTGTTTTTT. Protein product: CASRLTGTTNTGELFF. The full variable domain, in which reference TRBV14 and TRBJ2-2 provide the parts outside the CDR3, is EAGVTQFPSHSVIEKGQTVTLRCDPISGHDNLYWYRRVMGKEIKFLLHFVKESKQDESGMPNNRFLAERTGGTYSTLKVQPAELEDSGVYFCASRLTGTTNTGELFFGEGSRLTVL.

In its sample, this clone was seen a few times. The CDR3, as DNA: TGCGCCAGCAGCCAAGGTCAGGGGTGGGAAGAGACCCAGTACTTC. This encodes CASSQGQGWEETQYF. The V call is TRBV4-3, the J call TRBJ2-5, with D possibly matching TRBD1 (6 bases). Germline V CDR1 and CDR2: LGHNA, YSLEER. V shed 1 base and J shed 3 bases, with 12 bases lying between them. The CDR3 runs 15 residues.

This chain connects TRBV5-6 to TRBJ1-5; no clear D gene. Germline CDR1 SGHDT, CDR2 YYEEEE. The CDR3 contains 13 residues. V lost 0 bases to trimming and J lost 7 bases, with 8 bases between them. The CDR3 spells CASSLGGEQPQHF. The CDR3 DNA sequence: TGTGCCAGCAGCTTGGGTGGGGAGCAGCCCCAGCATTTT.

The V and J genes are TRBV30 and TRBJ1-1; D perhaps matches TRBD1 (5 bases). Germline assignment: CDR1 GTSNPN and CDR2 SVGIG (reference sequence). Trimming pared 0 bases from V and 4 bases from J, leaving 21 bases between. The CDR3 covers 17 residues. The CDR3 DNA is TGTGCCTGGAGTGTACTAGGACAATCCGATGGCGGCACTGAAGCTTTCTTT. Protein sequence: CAWSVLGQSDGGTEAFF.

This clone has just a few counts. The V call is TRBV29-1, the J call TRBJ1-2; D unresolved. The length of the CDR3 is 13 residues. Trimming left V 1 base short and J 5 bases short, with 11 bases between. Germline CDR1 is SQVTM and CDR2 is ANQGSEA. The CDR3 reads CSVEASGIYGYTF. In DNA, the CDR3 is TGCAGCGTTGAAGCATCGGGGATATATGGCTACACCTTC.